Shown below are 21 T cell receptor beta chains from a single sample sequenced in a study of regulatory T cells in long-lasting Graves disease. The authors built TCR beta libraries using iRepertoire HTBI primers and Arm-PCR of CDR3 regions. A single record per CDR3 protein comes from TCRdb applying MiXCR to the multiplex PCR reads. Of roughly 500,000 distinct CDR3 sequences listed, approximately 14% were seen once; the top ten hold 17%. Indicated time point: newly diagnosed GD, antithyroid drugs for less than 3 months. PBMCs provided the RNA from which the TCR library was made. Separately, the same data were catalogued under a study of T cells in Graves' hyperthyroidism and ophthalmopathy.

Sequences were derived from peripheral blood mononuclear cells (PBMCs), sampled at new diagnosis, from a patient treated with antithyroid drugs. The source is a woman aged 50 to 65 with Graves disease.

This clonotype was found many times. The chain employs TRBV12-3 or TRBV12-4 and TRBJ1-1, with TRBD1 matching 7 bases. CDR3 length: 15 residues. Trimming cost V 1 base and J 5 bases; bases outside gene matches: 7. CDR3 bases: TGTGCCAGCAGTTTAGTAGGGGGCGCGAGTACTGAAGCTTTCTTT. This translates into CASSLVGGASTEAFF.

In this sample, this clonotype turned up a few times. Since a much larger clone is just one base distant, this may be a read error. The chain combines TRBV2 with TRBJ2-1; D might be TRBD2 (6 bases). CDR3 length equals 12 residues. Germline V gene data show CDR1 as SNHLY and CDR2 as FYNNEI. Trimming stripped 6 bases from V and 10 bases from J, with 13 bases between. This CDR3 reads CASREGNREQFF. CDR3 nucleotide sequence: TGTGCCAGCAGGGAGGGGAATCGGGAGCAGTTCTTC.

Many counts were recorded for this clonotype. In DNA form, the CDR3 reads TGTGCCACCAGTTCTAACTCGCTCGAGTCCTACAATGAGCAGTTCTTC. Translated, it gives CATSSNSLESYNEQFF. The genes are TRBV24-1 and TRBJ2-1; D is uncertain. The CDR3 contains 16 residues. Germline lookup yields CDR1 KGHDR and CDR2 SFDVKD. The V and J ends lost 6 bases and 1 base respectively, with 15 bases between them.

This clonotype was seen repeatedly, ten times or more. This chain links TRBV11-2 with TRBJ2-7; D not certain. The V gene lost 5 bases and the J gene lost 4 bases, with 18 bases spanning the gap. CDR3 size: 15 residues. Germline V lookup: CDR1 SGHAT, CDR2 FQNNGV. CDR3: CASSPDQAFMYEQYF. The CDR3, as DNA: TGTGCCAGCAGCCCGGACCAAGCTTTCATGTACGAGCAGTACTTC.

Comment on this clonotype: A much bigger clone sits one base away, suggesting this may be a read error. The chain recombines TRBV28 with TRBJ2-2, with 11 bases aligning to TRBD1. The ends lost 5 bases at V and 6 bases at J; junction bases unmatched: 8. CDR1 is MDHEN and CDR2 is SYDVKM in the germline V gene. The CDR3 runs 16 residues. CDR3 bases: TGTGCCAGCAGTCCCCCCGGGACAGGGGGGGCCGGGGAGCTGTTTTTT. This gives the protein CASSPPGTGGAGELFF.

The sample holds many counts of this clonotype. The rearrangement uses TRBV6-1 and TRBJ2-7, with 10 bases fitting TRBD2. The J segment lost 5 bases and the V segment lost 5 bases, leaving 6 bases of the junction unmatched. CDR3 length equals 14 residues. The V gene's germline CDR1 is MNHNS and CDR2 SASEGT. The CDR3 protein is CASSPGLAINEQYF. CDR3 sequence (DNA): TGTGCCAGCAGTCCGGGACTAGCGATCAACGAGCAGTACTTC.

The CDR3 loop is CASSLGVSGRADGVQFF. DNA for the CDR3: TGTGCCAGCAGCTTAGGTGTTAGCGGGAGGGCCGACGGTGTGCAGTTCTTC. The chain links TRBV7-2 to TRBJ2-1, with TRBD2 identical over 11 bases. Germline V lookup: CDR1 SGHTA, CDR2 FQGNSA. V was clipped by 1 base and J by 12 bases; unmatched bases: 14. The CDR3 extends over 17 amino acids.

The CDR3 region has the DNA TGTGCCAGCAGCCAACGGACTAGCGGGAGAACCGGGGAGCTGTTTTTT. Its translation is CASSQRTSGRTGELFF. J is TRBJ2-2 and V is TRBV7-6; 13 bases are a match to TRBD2. V dropped 5 bases and J dropped 5; count of bases not matched to a gene: 5. CDR3 length: 16 amino acids. Germline CDR1 reads SGHVS; CDR2 reads FNYEAQ.

This clonotype turned up a few times. The rearrangement joins TRBV2 to TRBJ2-7; 9 bases are shared with TRBD2. Trimming took 8 bases from V and 2 from J; bases not matched to a gene: 10. Germline assignment: CDR1 SNHLY and CDR2 FYNNEI. The CDR3 spans 15 residues. The CDR3 region has the DNA TGTGCCAGCGAGGGCACTAGCGGGTTGACCTACGAGCAGTACTTC. Translated: CASEGTSGLTYEQYF.

J is TRBJ1-2 and V is TRBV10-3; 9 bases are shared with TRBD1. The V gene end was trimmed by 3 bases and the J gene end by 4 bases; junction bases not matched to a gene: 21. Germline V gene sequence: CDR1 ENHRY, CDR2 SYGVKD. The CDR3 consists of 20 residues. The CDR3 region is CAISESGGGPFGQGRYGYTF. The CDR3, as DNA: TGTGCCATCAGTGAATCCGGGGGCGGCCCTTTCGGACAGGGGCGCTATGGCTACACCTTC.

This clonotype was detected ten times or more. V and J are TRBV11-2 and TRBJ2-3; 10 nucleotides line up with TRBD2. The V and J ends lost 3 bases and 3 bases, in that order; junction bases with no gene match: 6. Germline assignment: CDR1 SGHAT and CDR2 FQNNGV. The CDR3 consists of 16 residues. The CDR3 loop reads CASSFYGTSVTDTQYF. DNA of the CDR3: TGTGCCAGCAGCTTCTACGGGACTAGCGTTACAGATACGCAGTATTTT.

The table lists this clonotype with many counts. CDR3 bases: TGTGCCAGTAGTACGGGAACCTCTGGGGCCAACGTCCTGACTTTC. As protein: CASSTGTSGANVLTF. The chain uses TRBV6-1 and TRBJ2-6; a weak D match, TRBD2 (5 bases). The CDR3 consists of 15 residues. The germline V gene encodes CDR1 MNHNS and CDR2 SASEGT. The V end lost 9 bases, the J end lost 0 bases, and 12 bases lay between the germline ends.

The V call is TRBV9, the J call TRBJ2-2; maybe TRBD1 (6 bases). This CDR3 region has 14 residues. Germline CDR1 SGDLS, CDR2 YYNGEE. Between the trimmed V and J ends, which lost 2 bases and 7 bases, there was a span of 12 bases. The CDR3, as DNA: TGTGCCAGCAGCGTGTGGGGGCTCGGCGGGGAGCTGTTTTTT. It codes for CASSVWGLGGELFF.

This sequence joins TRBV9 and TRBJ2-3; no reliable D call. The CDR3 spans 15 residues. The germline V and J ends were trimmed by 6 bases and 0 bases, with 14 bases remaining between them. CDR1 and CDR2 from the germline V gene are SGDLS and YYNGEE. CDR3 in DNA: TGTGCCAGCACCTCGAGCCCTTTTAGCACAGATACGCAGTATTTT. Encoded protein: CASTSSPFSTDTQYF. The variable domain in full, completed from reference TRBV9 and TRBJ2-3, reads DSGVTQTPKHLITATGQRVTLRCSPRSGDLSVYWYQQSLDQGLQFLIQYYNGEERAKGNILERFSAQQFPDLHSELNLSSLELGDSALYFCASTSSPFSTDTQYFGPGTRLTVL.

The sample holds many counts of this clonotype. The genes are TRBV6-1 and TRBJ1-1; no definite D call. This CDR3 region has 15 residues. V was cut by 1 base and J by 6 bases, with 15 bases left in between. In germline, CDR1 is MNHNS, CDR2 SASEGT. The DNA for the CDR3 is TGTGCCAGCAGTGAAGGGGCGGGATGGAGGGCTGAAGCTTTCTTT. Translating gives CASSEGAGWRAEAFF.

V usage is TRBV7-9 and J usage is TRBJ2-7; 11 nucleotides align to TRBD2. Trimming took 5 bases from V and 5 from J; bases not matched to a gene: 8. Germline V gives CDR1 SEHNR, CDR2 FQNEAQ (reference sequence). CDR3 length equals 15 residues. CDR3 DNA sequence: TGTGCCAGCAGCCACACTAGCGGGAGCGGGGACGAGCAGTACTTC. As protein: CASSHTSGSGDEQYF.

This clonotype was observed many times. The chain has TRBV12-3 or TRBV12-4 and TRBJ2-1, with TRBD2 matching over 7 bases. This CDR3 has 16 amino acids. V was pared by 5 bases and J by 0 bases, with 7 bases of the junction left unmatched. The CDR3 reads CASSRASGFSYNEQFF. As DNA, the CDR3 is TGTGCCAGCAGTAGGGCTAGCGGTTTCTCCTACAATGAGCAGTTCTTC.

This clonotype was counted ten times or more. The chain joins TRBV6-5 to TRBJ1-4; D might be TRBD1 (5 bases). Germline lookup yields CDR1 MNHEY and CDR2 SVGAGI. V lost 2 bases to trimming and J lost 7 bases, with 20 bases between them. The CDR3 loop spans 17 amino acids. CDR3 bases: TGTGCCAGCAGTTACGCGATAGGGACGCCCCAGGTTGAAAAACTGTTTTTT. Protein: CASSYAIGTPQVEKLFF.

This clonotype has at least ten counts. The chain joins TRBV20-1 to TRBJ2-7; a possible D gene is TRBD2 (6 bases). The CDR3 has 14 residues. V gave up 8 bases and J gave up 2 bases, with 19 bases separating them. CDR1 and CDR2 (germline): DFQATT, SNEGSKA (reference sequence). The CDR3 loop is CSSNLGGLTYEQYF. The CDR3 nucleotides are TGCAGTTCGAACCTAGGCGGACTAACCTACGAGCAGTACTTC.

The chain is built from TRBV28 and TRBJ2-3; D is ambiguous. The germline gives CDR1 MDHEN, CDR2 SYDVKM. With 3 bases removed from V and 8 bases from J, the gap between germline ends came to 12 bases. The CDR3 extends over 13 amino acids. As DNA, the CDR3 is TGTGCCAGCAGTTTTCAAGGGTCGGGTACGCAGTATTTT. It translates to CASSFQGSGTQYF. The full variable domain, in which reference TRBV28 and TRBJ2-3 provide the parts outside the CDR3, is DVKVTQSSRYLVKRTGEKVFLECVQDMDHENMFWYRQDPGLGLRLIYFSYDVKMKEKGDIPEGYSVSREKKERFSLILESASTNQTSMYLCASSFQGSGTQYFGPGTRLTVL.

In this sample, this clonotype turned up many times. V and J are TRBV7-9 and TRBJ1-4, with 8 bases identical to TRBD1. Trimming removed 4 bases from V and 0 bases from J; junction bases left unmatched: 4. The germline CDR1 and CDR2 sequences are SEHNR and FQNEAQ (reference sequence). The CDR3 is 16 residues long. This CDR3 reads CASSSRDRTTNEKLFF. In DNA form, the CDR3 reads TGTGCCAGCAGCTCCCGGGACAGGACAACTAATGAAAAACTGTTTTTT.